Below, 3 T cell receptor beta chains from the same sample are listed, as sequenced in a study of PD-L1 blockade in urothelial cancer. TCRdb keeps only in-frame clones here, not all; method: immunoSEQ multiplex PCR. Among about 120,000 clones, more than 70% were seen once, and the ten largest hold 2.4%. The time point denotes: peripheral blood 6 weeks after treatment start. This specimen was PBMCs, taken around atezolizumab (anti-PD-L1) treatment. Every receptor here comes from a middle-aged man with urothelial cancer.

The V and J genes are TRBV19 and TRBJ1-2, with 8 bases that match TRBD1. The ends lost 6 bases at V and 1 base at J; junction bases unmatched: 4. The CDR3 consists of 14 residues. Germline CDR1 and CDR2: LNHDA and SQIVND (reference sequence). This chain's CDR3 is CASSRQGFNYGYTF. DNA for the CDR3: TGTGCCAGTAGCAGACAGGGGTTTAACTATGGCTACACCTTC.

The chain is built from TRBV4-1 and TRBJ2-1, with 11 bases fitting TRBD2. The J segment lost 9 bases and the V segment lost 0 bases, leaving 7 bases of the junction unmatched. The CDR3 runs 16 residues. CDR1 is MGHRA and CDR2 is YSYEKL in the germline V gene. CDR3: CASSQEVAGGPGEQFF. CDR3 in DNA: TGCGCCAGCAGCCAAGAAGTAGCGGGAGGGCCCGGTGAGCAGTTCTTC.

The chain has TRBV9 and TRBJ2-1, with TRBD2 identical over 14 bases. The CDR3 consists of 15 residues. With 6 bases clipped from V and 9 bases from J, the junction kept 8 bases outside the gene matches. CDR1 SGDLS and CDR2 YYNGEE come from the germline V gene. The chain's CDR3 is CASNPGLAGVGEQFF. In DNA, the CDR3 is TGTGCCAGCAATCCGGGACTAGCGGGAGTTGGTGAGCAGTTCTTC.